This T cell receptor beta chain was identified in a study of OX40 agonist ivuxolimab in advanced cancers. Turning to the study itself: Males comprised approximately 81% of the group, whose mean age was approximately 61 years (range about 20 to 85). Three partial responders included one hepatocellular carcinoma patient and two cutaneous melanoma patients. Study-wide points: On average, CD8+ T cells had more expanded clones than CD4+. Patients with a partial response at 0.1-3.0 mg/kg had among the lowest clonal expansion.

The repertoire was sequenced with immunoSEQ multiplex PCR; TCRdb's copy has only in-frame clones and lacks some. The data contain about 59,000 clones, 70% to 90% of them singletons. With respect to this clone: What it binds is unknown.

The sample here was CD4+ or CD8+ T cells sorted from blood, taken in a trial of the OX40 agonist ivuxolimab. This TCR was sampled from an adult with an advanced solid tumor such as melanoma, head and neck, liver or kidney cancer.

In DNA, the CDR3 is TGCAGCGTTGTACGGGCTGAAGCTTTCTTT. Amino acids: CSVVRAEAFF. V is TRBV29-1 and J is TRBJ1-1; D unclear. This CDR3 is 10 amino acids long. Germline V gene sequence: CDR1 SQVTM, CDR2 ANQGSEA. V was pared by 4 bases and J by 6 bases, with 6 bases between.